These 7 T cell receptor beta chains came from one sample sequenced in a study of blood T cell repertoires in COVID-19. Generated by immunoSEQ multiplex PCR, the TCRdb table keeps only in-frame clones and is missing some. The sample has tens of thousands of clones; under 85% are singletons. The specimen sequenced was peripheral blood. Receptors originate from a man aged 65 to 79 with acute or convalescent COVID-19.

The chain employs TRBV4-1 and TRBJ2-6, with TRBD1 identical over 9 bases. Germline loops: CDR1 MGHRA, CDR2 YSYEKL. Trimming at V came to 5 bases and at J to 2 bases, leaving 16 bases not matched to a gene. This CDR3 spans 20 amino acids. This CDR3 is CASSTSGTGTAVPGANVLTF. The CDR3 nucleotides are TGCGCCAGCAGCACCTCCGGGACAGGGACTGCAGTACCTGGGGCCAACGTCCTGACTTTC.

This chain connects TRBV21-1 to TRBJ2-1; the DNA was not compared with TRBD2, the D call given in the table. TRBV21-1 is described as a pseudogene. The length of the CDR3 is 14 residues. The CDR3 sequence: CASGGGLFDNEQFF. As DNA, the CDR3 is TGTGCCTCGGGAGGAGGACTGTTCGACAATGAGCAGTTCTTC.

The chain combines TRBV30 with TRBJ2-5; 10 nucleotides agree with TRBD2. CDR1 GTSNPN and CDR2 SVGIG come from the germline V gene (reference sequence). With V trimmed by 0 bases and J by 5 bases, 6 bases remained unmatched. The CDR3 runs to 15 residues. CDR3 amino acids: CAWSVQRGGHETQYF. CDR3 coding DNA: TGTGCCTGGAGTGTCCAGCGGGGGGGTCACGAGACCCAGTACTTC.

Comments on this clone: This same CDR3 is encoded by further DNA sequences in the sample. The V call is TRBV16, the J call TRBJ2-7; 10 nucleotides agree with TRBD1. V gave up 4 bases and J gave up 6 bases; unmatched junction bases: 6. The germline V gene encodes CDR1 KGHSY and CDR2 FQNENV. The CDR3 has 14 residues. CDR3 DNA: TGTGCCAGCAGCCGGGACAGGGGCTTTGGCGAGCAGTACTTC. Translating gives CASSRDRGFGEQYF.

The CDR3 coding sequence is TGTGCCTGGGGACACTTTGCCTACACCTTC. Its translation is CAWGHFAYTF. V is TRBV30 and J is TRBJ1-2; D may be TRBD1 (5 bases). CDR1 and CDR2 (germline): GTSNPN, SVGIG (reference sequence). Trimming stripped 5 bases from V and 10 bases from J, with 11 bases between. This CDR3 is 10 amino acids long. The entire variable domain, with the rest obtained from reference TRBV30 and TRBJ1-2, is as follows: SQTIHQWPATLVQPVGSPLSLECTVEGTSNPNLYWYRQAAGRGLQLLFYSVGIGQISSEVPQNLSASRPQDRQFILSSKKLLLSDSGFYLCAWGHFAYTFGSGTRLTVV.

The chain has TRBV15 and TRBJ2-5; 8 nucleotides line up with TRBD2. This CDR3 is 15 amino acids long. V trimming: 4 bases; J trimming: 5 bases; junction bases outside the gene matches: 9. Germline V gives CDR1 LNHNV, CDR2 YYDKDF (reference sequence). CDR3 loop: CATSTRGAPRETQYF. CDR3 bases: TGTGCCACCAGCACGCGGGGGGCCCCCAGGGAGACCCAGTACTTC.

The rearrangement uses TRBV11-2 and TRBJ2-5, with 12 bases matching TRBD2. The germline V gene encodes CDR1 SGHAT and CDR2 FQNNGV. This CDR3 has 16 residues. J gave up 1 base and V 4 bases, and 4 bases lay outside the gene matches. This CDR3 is CASSSRTSGAQETQYF. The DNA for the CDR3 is TGTGCCAGCAGCTCCAGGACTAGCGGGGCCCAAGAGACCCAGTACTTC.